This is a list of T cell receptor beta chains from one sample in a study of tumor and adjacent non-tumor tissue in lung cancer. TCRdb used MiXCR to reprocess the multiplex PCR reads, holding one entry per CDR3 protein. Of 80,000 to 130,000 distinct CDR3 sequences listed, more than 55% were seen once; the top ten hold roughly a fifth. Sequenced input: distant non-tumor lung tissue. These receptors came from a man aged 25 to 40 with non-small cell lung cancer. Both conserved end residues are part of each CDR3. Fields, in order: V gene, J gene, D gene, clone size, CDR3 DNA, CDR3 protein. D genes are given only for firm matches. The size entry is marked missing in some rows and otherwise reads once, few, many or a size class.

>TRBV20-1|TRBJ2-7|TRBD2|-
TGCAGTGCTAGGGAACAACTAGCGGGGGACTCCTACGAGCAGTACTTT
CSAREQLAGDSYEQYF
>TRBV7-9|TRBJ2-7|-|-
TGTGCCAGCACCACCCGGGACAAGGAGGAGGAGCAGTACTTC
CASTTRDKEEEQYF
>TRBV4-3|TRBJ2-3|-|medium-sized
TGCGCCAGCAGCCAAGTAAAGGATCTGGGCACAGATACGCAGTATTTT
CASSQVKDLGTDTQYF
>TRBV4-1|TRBJ1-6|-|-
TGCGCCAGCAGCCAAGATGGAGGGTCAGATTCACCCCTCCACTTT
CASSQDGGSDSPLHF
>TRBV6-5|TRBJ2-5|TRBD2|-
TGTGCCAGCAGTTACGGGACTAACCCCCCTCAAGAGACCAAGTACTTC
CASSYGTNPPQETKYF
>TRBV6-2/TRBV6-3|TRBJ2-7|-|-
TGTGCCAGCACACGTACGGGGTCTCTTTCCTACGAGCAGTACTTC
CASTRTGSLSYEQYF
>TRBV12-3/TRBV12-4|TRBJ1-1|-|many
TGTGCCAGCAGTTTTTTCGGCCGTGAAGCTTTCTTT
CASSFFGREAFF
>TRBV20-1|TRBJ2-3|-|-
TGCAGTGCGGTAGGCGAACTAGTTCTATATAAGCAGTATTTT
CSAVGELVLYKQYF
>TRBV11-2|TRBJ2-2|TRBD1|once
TGTGCCAGCAGTGGACTGGACAGGGTGGCCGCAGGGGAGCTGTTTTTT
CASSGLDRVAAGELFF
>TRBV20-1|TRBJ2-5|-|-
TGCAGTGCTAGAATGGGGGGTGGAGAGACACAGTACTTC
CSARMGGGETQYF
>TRBV6-2/TRBV6-3|TRBJ2-1|-|once
TGTGCTAGCAGTTACCCGATAGAAAATGAGCAGTTCTTC
CASSYPIENEQFF
>TRBV20-1|TRBJ2-7|TRBD1|-
TGCAGTGTTAGAAATAATCAGGGGGCTTACGAGCAGTACTTC
CSVRNNQGAYEQYF
>TRBV11-1|TRBJ2-7|-|-
TGTACCAGCAGCCTTACGGGGGGCAACTACGAGCAGTACTTC
CTSSLTGGNYEQYF
>TRBV6-2/TRBV6-3|TRBJ2-7|TRBD2|-
TGTGTCAGTTTTCCTAGCGGGGGCCTCTACGAGCAGTACTTC
CVSFPSGGLYEQYF
>TRBV20-1|TRBJ1-6|-|-
TGCAGTGCTAAACCCTCACAGAATTATAAATCACCCCTCCACTTT
CSAKPSQNYKSPLHF
>TRBV11-2|TRBJ2-2|-|-
TGTGCCAGCAACTTCGATCTCACCGGGGAGCTGTTTTTT
CASNFDLTGELFF
>TRBV14|TRBJ2-7|TRBD2|-
TGTGCCAGCAGCCAAGATATAGCGGGAAGCGAGCAGTACTTC
CASSQDIAGSEQYF
>TRBV6-1|TRBJ1-3|-|many
TGTGCCAGCAGTGAAGCGCCCGGAGGGTCTGGAAACACCATATATTTT
CASSEAPGGSGNTIYF
>TRBV11-2|TRBJ1-5|-|-
TGTGCCAGCAGCTTAGAGCGGGGTACCAATCAGCCCCAGCATTTT
CASSLERGTNQPQHF
>TRBV29-1|TRBJ1-6|-|many
TGCAGCGTTGTGTCACCAAATTCACCCCTCCACTTT
CSVVSPNSPLHF
>TRBV11-2|TRBJ2-4|-|-
TGTGCCAGCAGCTTAGATCGCCTAGGGGCAGGGGCTATAGCCAAAAACATTCAGTACTTC
CASSLDRLGAGAIAKNIQYF
>TRBV29-1|TRBJ2-1|TRBD1|few
TGCAGCTCTCGGGACAGGGGGAGCTCCTACAATGAGCAGTTCTTC
CSSRDRGSSYNEQFF
>TRBV20-1|TRBJ2-3|-|-
TGCAGTGCCCCGAACTGCGGGGTCAGCACAGATACGCAGTATTTT
CSAPNCGVSTDTQYF
>TRBV6-1|TRBJ2-1|TRBD2|-
TGTGCCAGCAGTGGTCGAGCTAGCGGGTGTAATGAGCAGTTCTTC
CASSGRASGCNEQFF
>TRBV4-2|TRBJ2-7|-|-
TGTACCAGCAGCCGAGCGTCCGCGGGTGGCACCTACGAGCAGTACTTC
CTSSRASAGGTYEQYF
>TRBV10-3|TRBJ2-5|-|-
TGTGTCATCAGTGAGGTACAGCAAGATACCCAGTACTTC
CVISEVQQDTQYF
>TRBV11-2|TRBJ1-4|-|once
TGTGCCAGCAGGCGGGACGGACGTAATGAAAAACAGTTTTTT
CASRRDGRNEKQFF
>TRBV6-2/TRBV6-3|TRBJ2-1|-|many
TGTGCCAGCAGTTACGTGGGGGGCAATGAGCAGTTCTTC
CASSYVGGNEQFF